Listed below are T cell receptor beta chains from one sample, sequenced in a study of blood T cell repertoires in COVID-19. Clones were read by immunoSEQ multiplex PCR, and TCRdb kept only the in-frame ones, dropping some. The sample records some 180,000 clones, 76% being singletons. The specimen sequenced was peripheral blood. The receptor source for this set is a woman between 50 and 59 years old with active or convalescent COVID-19. CDR3s include the opening cysteine and the closing phenylalanine or tryptophan. D genes are given only for firm matches. Clone sizes are given selectively: once, few, many, or a class where the clone is expanded.

j_gene: TRBJ2-1
d_gene: TRBD2
v_gene: TRBV9
abundance: NA
CDR3aa: CASSVRTSPNNEQFF
CDR3nt: TGTGCCAGCAGCGTGAGGACTAGCCCAAACAATGAGCAGTTCTTC

j_gene: TRBJ2-7
d_gene: NA
v_gene: TRBV3-1/TRBV3-2
abundance: NA
CDR3aa: CASSQDLSYEQYF
CDR3nt: TGTGCCAGCAGCCAAGATCTATCCTACGAGCAGTACTTC

j_gene: TRBJ1-1
d_gene: TRBD1
v_gene: TRBV5-1
abundance: NA
CDR3aa: CASSIGTVNTEAFF
CDR3nt: TGCGCCAGCAGCATCGGGACAGTGAACACTGAAGCTTTCTTT

j_gene: TRBJ2-3
d_gene: NA
v_gene: TRBV9
abundance: NA
CDR3aa: CASSVGQLNTDTQYF
CDR3nt: TGTGCCAGCAGCGTAGGACAGCTAAACACAGATACGCAGTATTTT

j_gene: TRBJ1-1
d_gene: NA
v_gene: TRBV7-3
abundance: once
CDR3aa: CASRRQRNTEAFF
CDR3nt: TGTGCCAGCAGAAGACAAAGGAACACTGAAGCTTTCTTT

j_gene: TRBJ2-3
d_gene: NA
v_gene: TRBV5-1
abundance: NA
CDR3aa: CASSYRVADTQYF
CDR3nt: TGCGCCAGCAGCTACCGGGTGGCAGATACGCAGTATTTT

j_gene: TRBJ1-6
d_gene: NA
v_gene: TRBV7-9
abundance: NA
CDR3aa: CASSLGITAVSYNSPLHF
CDR3nt: TGTGCCAGCAGCCTAGGGATTACAGCCGTCTCCTATAATTCACCCCTCCACTTT

j_gene: TRBJ1-4
d_gene: NA
v_gene: TRBV18
abundance: NA
CDR3aa: CASSLDRTNEKLFF
CDR3nt: TGTGCCAGCTCACTCGACAGGACTAATGAAAAACTGTTTTTT

j_gene: TRBJ2-5
d_gene: TRBD2
v_gene: TRBV7-2
abundance: NA
CDR3aa: CASSRSGRGETQYF
CDR3nt: TGTGCCAGCAGCCGTAGCGGGAGAGGGGAGACCCAGTACTTC

j_gene: TRBJ1-2
d_gene: NA
v_gene: TRBV5-1
abundance: NA
CDR3aa: CASSLEGRVGYGYTF
CDR3nt: TGCGCCAGCAGCTTGGAAGGCAGGGTAGGCTATGGCTACACCTTC

j_gene: TRBJ1-4
d_gene: NA
v_gene: TRBV7-8
abundance: few
CDR3aa: CASSFGQNEKLFF
CDR3nt: TGTGCCAGCAGCTTCGGTCAAAATGAAAAACTGTTTTTT

j_gene: TRBJ1-6
d_gene: NA
v_gene: TRBV9
abundance: NA
CDR3aa: CASSVGGGNKGSPLHF
CDR3nt: TGTGCCAGCAGCGTAGGAGGGGGTAATAAGGGTTCACCCCTCCACTTT

j_gene: TRBJ1-2
d_gene: TRBD1
v_gene: TRBV27
abundance: once
CDR3aa: CASSPERTGAYGYTF
CDR3nt: TGTGCCAGCAGTCCCGAAAGGACAGGGGCCTATGGCTACACCTTC

j_gene: TRBJ2-3
d_gene: NA
v_gene: TRBV5-1
abundance: NA
CDR3aa: CASSLGGYSTDTQYF
CDR3nt: TGCGCCAGCAGCTTAGGCGGGTATAGCACAGATACGCAGTATTTT

j_gene: TRBJ1-5
d_gene: TRBD1
v_gene: TRBV19
abundance: NA
CDR3aa: CASRGTGVRNQPQHF
CDR3nt: TGTGCCAGTAGGGGGACAGGGGTAAGGAATCAGCCCCAGCATTTT

j_gene: TRBJ1-2
d_gene: NA
v_gene: TRBV27
abundance: NA
CDR3aa: CASSPNPAGGYGYTF
CDR3nt: TGTGCCAGCAGTCCCAACCCAGCGGGGGGCTATGGCTACACCTTC

j_gene: TRBJ1-2
d_gene: TRBD1
v_gene: TRBV4-3
abundance: NA
CDR3aa: CASSQVPSGGPGGYTF
CDR3nt: TGCGCCAGCAGCCAAGTTCCTTCAGGGGGTCCCGGTGGCTACACCTTC

j_gene: TRBJ1-1
d_gene: TRBD1
v_gene: TRBV28
abundance: NA
CDR3aa: CASSGPRGRRTEAFF
CDR3nt: TGTGCCAGCTCGGGCCCTAGGGGGCGCAGAACTGAAGCTTTCTTT

j_gene: TRBJ1-2
d_gene: NA
v_gene: TRBV19
abundance: NA
CDR3aa: CASNRVDGYTF
CDR3nt: TGTGCCAGTAATCGAGTGGATGGCTACACCTTC

j_gene: TRBJ2-7
d_gene: TRBD2
v_gene: TRBV4-2
abundance: NA
CDR3aa: CASSQSSSGSYEQYF
CDR3nt: TGTGCCAGCAGCCAATCTTCTAGCGGCTCCTACGAGCAGTACTTC

j_gene: TRBJ1-2
d_gene: NA
v_gene: TRBV3-1/TRBV3-2
abundance: NA
CDR3aa: CASSQEVAGNYGYTF
CDR3nt: TGTGCCAGCAGCCAAGAAGTGGCGGGGAACTATGGCTACACCTTC

j_gene: TRBJ2-3
d_gene: NA
v_gene: TRBV6-1
abundance: NA
CDR3aa: CASSDQGGSIKDTQYF
CDR3nt: TGTGCCAGCAGTGACCAGGGCGGCTCTATAAAAGATACGCAGTATTTT

j_gene: TRBJ1-5
d_gene: TRBD1
v_gene: TRBV10-3
abundance: NA
CDR3aa: CAISETAGGSNQPQHF
CDR3nt: TGTGCCATCAGTGAGACCGCAGGGGGATCCAATCAGCCCCAGCATTTT

j_gene: TRBJ1-6
d_gene: NA
v_gene: TRBV30
abundance: NA
CDR3aa: CAWSVKGGNSPLHF
CDR3nt: TGTGCCTGGAGTGTAAAAGGGGGAAATTCACCCCTCCACTTT

j_gene: TRBJ2-1
d_gene: NA
v_gene: TRBV5-4
abundance: NA
CDR3aa: CASSLGEDNEQFF
CDR3nt: TGTGCCAGCAGCTTGGGGGAGGACAATGAGCAGTTCTTC

j_gene: TRBJ1-1
d_gene: NA
v_gene: TRBV12-3/TRBV12-4
abundance: NA
CDR3aa: CASSSRGGQAFF
CDR3nt: TGTGCCAGCAGTTCCCGGGGAGGACAAGCTTTCTTT

j_gene: TRBJ2-3
d_gene: NA
v_gene: TRBV24-1
abundance: NA
CDR3aa: CATSDQGRGARGFGDTQYF
CDR3nt: TGTGCCACCAGTGATCAGGGCAGGGGGGCGAGGGGGTTTGGAGATACGCAGTATTTT

j_gene: TRBJ1-1
d_gene: NA
v_gene: TRBV7-2
abundance: NA
CDR3aa: CASSFLHRVGTMNTEAFF
CDR3nt: TGTGCCAGCAGCTTCCTTCACAGGGTTGGCACAATGAACACTGAAGCTTTCTTT

j_gene: TRBJ2-1
d_gene: TRBD2
v_gene: TRBV6-1
abundance: NA
CDR3aa: CASSAELAGVRREQFF
CDR3nt: TGTGCCAGCAGTGCCGAACTAGCGGGAGTGAGGCGGGAGCAGTTCTTC

j_gene: TRBJ2-5
d_gene: TRBD2
v_gene: TRBV7-9
abundance: NA
CDR3aa: CASSWGAGGSQETQYF
CDR3nt: TGTGCCAGCAGCTGGGGAGCGGGAGGCTCTCAAGAGACCCAGTACTTC

j_gene: TRBJ1-1
d_gene: TRBD1
v_gene: TRBV27
abundance: NA
CDR3aa: CASSSRQGAEAFF
CDR3nt: TGTGCCAGCAGTTCCCGACAGGGTGCTGAAGCTTTCTTT

j_gene: TRBJ2-1
d_gene: NA
v_gene: TRBV28
abundance: few
CDR3aa: CASSLFTGVSYNEQFF
CDR3nt: TGTGCCAGCAGTTTATTTACGGGAGTCTCCTACAATGAGCAGTTCTTC

j_gene: TRBJ2-1
d_gene: TRBD2
v_gene: TRBV11-3
abundance: NA
CDR3aa: CASSPGVAGAGEQFF
CDR3nt: TGTGCCAGCAGCCCCGGGGTAGCGGGGGCGGGTGAGCAGTTCTTC

j_gene: TRBJ2-5
d_gene: TRBD2
v_gene: TRBV12-5
abundance: NA
CDR3aa: CASGPSGAQETQYF
CDR3nt: TGTGCTAGTGGTCCTAGCGGGGCCCAAGAGACCCAGTACTTC

j_gene: TRBJ2-5
d_gene: NA
v_gene: TRBV2
abundance: few
CDR3aa: CASSQGRGDAETQYF
CDR3nt: TGTGCCAGCAGCCAAGGGAGGGGGGACGCGGAGACCCAGTACTTC

j_gene: TRBJ1-6
d_gene: TRBD1
v_gene: TRBV2
abundance: NA
CDR3aa: CASLIFQGDNSPLHF
CDR3nt: TGTGCCAGTCTGATTTTTCAGGGGGATAATTCACCCCTCCACTTT

j_gene: TRBJ1-1
d_gene: NA
v_gene: TRBV12-1
abundance: few
CDR3aa: CASSQGQPNTEAFF
CDR3nt: TGTGCCAGCAGCCAGGGACAGCCGAACACTGAAGCTTTCTTT

j_gene: TRBJ1-6
d_gene: TRBD1
v_gene: TRBV6-5
abundance: NA
CDR3aa: CASSPTGRSNSPLHF
CDR3nt: TGTGCCAGCAGCCCGACAGGGAGAAGTAATTCACCCCTCCACTTT

j_gene: TRBJ1-2
d_gene: NA
v_gene: TRBV5-1
abundance: few
CDR3aa: CASSTVGVNYGYTF
CDR3nt: TGCGCCAGCAGCACCGTCGGGGTTAACTATGGCTACACCTTC